The entry below describes one TCR beta chain. This entry is derived from a study of blood T cell repertoires in COVID-19. Study summary: T cells, B-cell-depleted T cells, or PBMCs provided the cDNA or gDNA that served as material.

CDR3 length: 17 residues. With V trimmed by 1 base and J by 5 bases, 7 bases remained unmatched. Germline CDR1 is LNHNV and CDR2 is YYDKDF (reference sequence). Profiled with immunoSEQ multiplex PCR; TCRdb holds only in-frame clones, not every one. The table lists 110,000 to 150,000 clones, 80% of them singletons. The gene calls are TRBV15 and TRBJ2-5; 13 positions match TRBD2. The sequencing input was peripheral blood. The receptor's source is a man aged 70-80 years who had recovered from COVID-19. As DNA, the CDR3 is TGTGCCACCAGCAGAGGATGGGGACTAGCGGGATTGGAGACCCAGTACTTC. Encoded protein: CATSRGWGLAGLETQYF.